The 15 T cell receptor gamma chains presented below share a single source sample, sequenced in a study of intestinal T cells in coeliac disease. The TRG library came from 200 to 250 ng of biopsy DNA amplified with LymphoTrack primers. TCRdb fed the multiplex PCR reads into CATT to redo clone calling. This table holds about 240 gamma-chain clones, 72% found once. Genomic DNA came from ten roughly 5.2-µm formalin-fixed paraffin-embedded scrolls per case. Sequencing was carried out using a duodenal biopsy. The receptor source for this set is a human donor who served as a control with a normal duodenal biopsy, not a healthy volunteer.

This chain joins TRGV10 and TRGJ1 or TRGJ2. TRGV10 is noted as an ORF with a role that remains uncertain. This CDR3 region has 14 residues. Trimming cost V 8 bases and J 6 bases; bases outside gene matches: 14. This chain's CDR3 is CAAWDTGIIYKKLF. In DNA form, the CDR3 reads TGTGCTGCGTGGGATACGGGAATTATTTATAAGAAACTCTTT.

This clone was found a few times. CDR3 in DNA: TGTGCCACCTGGGATAGGCCGAACCAGGGGGTTACCACTGGTTGGTTCAAGATATTT. Protein: CATWDRPNQGVTTGWFKIF. The genes are TRGV8 and TRGJP1. Germline assignment: CDR1 VENAVY and CDR2 YDSYNSRV. With 0 bases clipped from V and 1 base from J, the junction kept 14 bases outside the gene matches. This CDR3 has 19 residues.

The chain employs TRGV10 and TRGJ1 or TRGJ2. TRGV10 qualifies as an ORF whose function is uncertain. J gave up 8 bases and V 11 bases, and 16 bases lay outside the gene matches. There are 13 residues in the CDR3. This CDR3 is CAAVGSPPDKKLF. The CDR3 nucleotides are TGTGCTGCGGTGGGTTCCCCTCCCGATAAGAAACTCTTT.

This chain links TRGV10 with TRGJ1 or TRGJ2. TRGV10 is assigned to the ORF class and has an uncertain function. After removal of 11 bases from V and 3 bases from J, the junction contained 8 bases not matched to a gene. The CDR3 is made up of 12 amino acids. CDR3 loop: CAAERTYYKKLF. The DNA for the CDR3 is TGTGCTGCGGAGCGGACTTATTATAAGAAACTCTTT.

The chain carries TRGV9 and TRGJ1 or TRGJ2. CDR1 and CDR2 from the germline V gene are GITISATS and ISYDGTV (reference sequence). CDR3 length: 17 amino acids. J was trimmed by 0 bases and V by 1 base; bases with no gene match: 12. CDR3 sequence: CALWEVLYLGNYYKKLF. The CDR3 DNA reads as TGTGCCTTGTGGGAGGTTCTCTACCTTGGGAATTATTATAAGAAACTCTTT.

This clone was seen more than once but under ten times. V gene TRGV2 combines with J gene TRGJP1. The CDR3 contains 15 residues. Trimming cost V 5 bases and J 14 bases; bases outside gene matches: 20. The germline V gene has CDR1 EGSNGY and CDR2 YDSYNSKV. The CDR3 reads CATWVWVLRPAFKIF. For the CDR3, the DNA is TGTGCCACCTGGGTTTGGGTCCTGCGGCCTGCATTCAAGATATTT.

The chain links TRGV10 to TRGJP1. TRGV10 is reported as an ORF; its role is uncertain. The J segment lost 3 bases and the V segment lost 10 bases, leaving 3 bases of the junction unmatched. This CDR3 is built from 12 residues. CDR3 protein: CAASPTGWFKIF. The CDR3 DNA is TGTGCTGCGTCCCCCACTGGTTGGTTCAAGATATTT.

In regard to this clone: The same CDR3 arises from other DNA sequences in this sample as well. The V call is TRGV3, the J call TRGJ1 or TRGJ2. There are 10 residues in the CDR3. Germline assignment: CDR1 VTNTFY and CDR2 YDVSTARD (reference sequence). Germline trimming cut 3 bases from V and 11 bases from J; bases unmatched to any gene: 4. Here the CDR3 reads CATWDLEKLF. In nucleotides, the CDR3 is TGTGCCACCTGGGACTTGGAGAAACTCTTT.

This clone has a single count. The V and J genes are TRGV3 and TRGJ1 or TRGJ2. This CDR3 spans 10 amino acids. Germline V lookup: CDR1 VTNTFY, CDR2 YDVSTARD (reference sequence). V shed 3 bases, J shed 13 bases, and the junction held 6 bases outside the gene matches. CDR3 sequence reads: CATWDWRKLF. The CDR3 region has the DNA TGTGCCACCTGGGACTGGAGAAAACTCTTT.

This rearrangement joins TRGV2 to TRGJ1 or TRGJ2. V lost 1 base and J lost 13; bases outside the gene matches: 7. CDR3 length equals 11 residues. CDR1 EGSNGY and CDR2 YDSYNSKV come from the germline V gene. The DNA for the CDR3 is TGTGCCACCTGGGACGGTCTAAGAAAACTCTTT. Protein product: CATWDGLRKLF.

This chain joins TRGV8 and TRGJ1 or TRGJ2. Germline V gene data show CDR1 as VENAVY and CDR2 as YDSYNSRV. The CDR3 is 15 residues long. Losses at the gene ends were 5 bases for V and 0 bases for J; bases not matched to a gene: 10. The CDR3 region has the DNA TGTGCCACCTGGGTTGCCGATTCGAATTATTATAAGAAACTCTTT. It encodes CATWVADSNYYKKLF.

This rearrangement joins TRGV2 to TRGJP1. The germline V gene has CDR1 EGSNGY and CDR2 YDSYNSKV. This CDR3 has 15 residues. V shed 5 bases and J 14 bases; nucleotides not matched to a gene: 20. The CDR3 reads CATWVWACGPAFKIF. The DNA for the CDR3 is TGTGCCACCTGGGTTTGGGCCTGCGGGCCTGCATTCAAGATATTT.

This chain connects TRGV4 to TRGJ1 or TRGJ2. Trimming removed 2 bases from V and 0 bases from J; junction bases left unmatched: 13. The CDR3 has 17 amino acids. CDR1 EGSTGY and CDR2 YDSYTSSV come from the germline V gene. The CDR3 spells CATWDAPKRMNYYKKLF. DNA of the CDR3: TGTGCCACCTGGGATGCCCCAAAACGGATGAATTATTATAAGAAACTCTTT.

The chain joins TRGV2 to TRGJP2. CDR1 is EGSNGY and CDR2 is YDSYNSKV in the germline V gene. V was pared by 4 bases and J by 6 bases, with 14 bases of the junction left unmatched. CDR3 length: 16 amino acids. CDR3: CATWERAGGGDWIKTF. The CDR3 nucleotides read TGTGCCACCTGGGAGCGGGCGGGCGGTGGTGATTGGATCAAGACGTTT.

J is TRGJ1 or TRGJ2 and V is TRGV10. TRGV10 is an open reading frame whose function is uncertain. The CDR3 has 14 residues. V dropped 8 bases and J dropped 5; count of bases not matched to a gene: 13. CDR3 DNA: TGTGCTGCGTGGGATTATACAGGGGATTATAAGAAACTCTTT. This sequence encodes CAAWDYTGDYKKLF.